The rows below give T cell receptor beta chains drawn from one sample of a study of T cell repertoires in cytomegalovirus infection. In TCRdb, the reads were re-called with MiXCR into one record per CDR3 protein. Of 200,000 to 250,000 distinct CDR3 sequences in the sample, about 40% were seen once. These TCRs are of unknown antigen specificity. The specimen comprised CD8+ T cells from cultured PBMCs, sampled from culture after CMV antigen stimulation. The receptors derive from a human donor in good health (CMV status not recorded). Some clones in this sample may be carry-over from other donors' samples. The CDR3 runs from the conserved cysteine through the conserved F or W. The order of the fields is clone size, J gene, D gene, V gene, CDR3 DNA, CDR3 protein. D genes are given only for firm matches. Clone size appears in some rows only: once, few, many, or a class for an expanded clone.

>many|TRBJ2-5|TRBD2|TRBV28
TGTGCCAGCAGTTTCCGTCTAACTAGCGGGACCCCATTGGGAAGGACCCAGTACTTC
CASSFRLTSGTPLGRTQYF
>few|TRBJ2-2|NA|TRBV7-3
TGTGCCAGCAGCTTATTGGGTCCCCCGGACGGGGAGCTGTTTTTT
CASSLLGPPDGELFF
>NA|TRBJ2-1|TRBD1|TRBV5-1
TGCGCCAGCCGCCTCCGGGACAGCACCTACAATGAGCAGTTCTTC
CASRLRDSTYNEQFF
>once|TRBJ2-6|NA|TRBV5-4
TGTGCCAGCAGCTTGGACTGGAAGGGTGGGGCCAACGTCCTGACTTTC
CASSLDWKGGANVLTF
>once|TRBJ2-7|NA|TRBV7-8
TGTGCCAGCAGCTTAATGGCTAGCGAGCACGAGCAGTACTTC
CASSLMASEHEQYF
>NA|TRBJ1-4|TRBD1|TRBV7-8
TGTGCCAGCAGCCAGGGGACAGGGAGTGAAAAACTGTTTTTT
CASSQGTGSEKLFF
>NA|TRBJ1-2|NA|TRBV7-9
TGTGCCAGCAGCTTAGAAGCTGTTGGTGATGGCTACACCTTC
CASSLEAVGDGYTF
>NA|TRBJ2-7|NA|TRBV7-9
TGTGCCAGCAGCCTAGGAGGGGCGGCGTACTCCTACGAGCAGTACTTC
CASSLGGAAYSYEQYF
>NA|TRBJ2-2|NA|TRBV20-1
TGCAGTGCTAGAGACCTGGACAGCAACACCGGGGAGCTGTTTTTT
CSARDLDSNTGELFF
>few|TRBJ2-5|NA|TRBV7-9
TGTGCCAGCAGCTCGTCTGAGGGAGAGACCCAGTACTTC
CASSSSEGETQYF
>NA|TRBJ1-5|NA|TRBV2
TGTGCCAGCAGTGTAAGGGAGTTACGGATAGGCAATCAGCCCAAGTTTTTT
CASSVRELRIGNQPKFF
>NA|TRBJ2-3|NA|TRBV11-2
TGTGCCAGCATGTTCTGGGGGGCCGAAGATACGCAGTATTTT
CASMFWGAEDTQYF
>once|TRBJ2-5|NA|TRBV29-1
TGCAGCGGGGAGTGGACAGTGCAAGAGACCCAGTACTTC
CSGEWTVQETQYF
>many|TRBJ2-7|TRBD2|TRBV7-2
TGTGCCAGCAGTTACACCGGGGGGAGCTCCTACGAGCAGTACTTC
CASSYTGGSSYEQYF
>NA|TRBJ2-4|NA|TRBV7-2
TGTGCCAGCAGCTTCAGGGACCGAGTTCGGGACATTCAGTACTTC
CASSFRDRVRDIQYF
>NA|TRBJ2-1|TRBD2|TRBV6-2/TRBV6-3
TGTGCCAGCAGCAAACTAGCGGGATCCCCCAATGAGCAGTTCTTC
CASSKLAGSPNEQFF
>few|TRBJ1-1|NA|TRBV10-3
TGTGCCATCAGTGAGTCCGCCACGATAAACACTGAAGCTTTCTTT
CAISESATINTEAFF
>NA|TRBJ2-1|TRBD1|TRBV24-1
TGTGCCACCAGTAAGGCAGGGGGTGGAAATGAGCAGTTCTTC
CATSKAGGGNEQFF
>NA|TRBJ1-2|NA|TRBV28
TGTGCCAGCAGCCTAGGAGGCAGGGCGCATGGCTACACCTTC
CASSLGGRAHGYTF
>few|TRBJ2-2|NA|TRBV7-9
TGTGCCAGCAGCCAACAGTGGTCCAACACCGGGGAGCTGTTTTTT
CASSQQWSNTGELFF
>NA|TRBJ2-1|NA|TRBV12-3/TRBV12-4
TGTGCCAGCAGCACAAAGTCAACGGGCTCGGTCCGGCTCTTC
CASSTKSTGSVRLF
>NA|TRBJ2-1|NA|TRBV28
TGTGCCAGCAGTTTAGCTCGGGCCCCCCAATGGGGGCAGTTCTTC
CASSLARAPQWGQFF
>NA|TRBJ2-7|NA|TRBV7-9
TGTGCCAGCAGCCAGGGGATCTACGAGCAGTACTTC
CASSQGIYEQYF
>NA|TRBJ2-1|TRBD2|TRBV5-1
TGCGCCAGCAGCTTACTAGCGGGAGTTAGGAATGAGCAGTTCTTC
CASSLLAGVRNEQFF
>few|TRBJ2-5|NA|TRBV7-2
TGTGCCAGCAGCCCGGGGGTCGGGGGCGGGGAGACCCAGTACTTC
CASSPGVGGGETQYF
>NA|TRBJ2-1|NA|TRBV15
TGTGCCACCAGCAGCCAGCGTGAGCAGTTCTTC
CATSSQREQFF
>NA|TRBJ2-6|NA|TRBV7-4
TGTGTCAGCAGCTTCACGGGCGGAGAGAGCAGAGCCAACGTCCTGACTTTC
CVSSFTGGESRANVLTF
>NA|TRBJ2-1|NA|TRBV7-9
TGTGCCAGCAGCTTAGCCTCTAGCGCATTCTCCTACAATGAGCAGTTCTTC
CASSLASSAFSYNEQFF
>few|TRBJ2-7|NA|TRBV7-4
TGTGCCAGCAGCCTAGGGGGTTCGGTGACAGGTTCGTACGAGCAGTACTTC
CASSLGGSVTGSYEQYF
>few|TRBJ2-7|NA|TRBV7-2
TGTGCCAGCAGCCGGTTTGGGGGCGGGAGCTACGAGCAGTACTTC
CASSRFGGGSYEQYF
>NA|TRBJ2-5|NA|TRBV6-1
TGTGCCAGCAGTGGCTGGGCGGCAGCCCAAGAGACCCAGTACTTC
CASSGWAAAQETQYF
>many|TRBJ1-1|NA|TRBV7-6
TGTGCCAGCAGCTTAGGGATGGGGGGGAACACTGAAGCTTTCTTT
CASSLGMGGNTEAFF
>NA|TRBJ1-1|NA|TRBV6-1
TGTGCCAGCAGTGAGACCTCGGGAGGCACTGAAGCTTTCTTT
CASSETSGGTEAFF
>few|TRBJ2-1|NA|TRBV7-9
TGTGCCAGCAGCTTGTTGGGAATATCCACCTACAATGATCAGGGCTTC
CASSLLGISTYNDQGF
>few|TRBJ1-1|TRBD1|TRBV7-9
TGTGCCAGCAGCTCCAACAGGGGTCACACTGAAGCTTTCTTT
CASSSNRGHTEAFF
>NA|TRBJ2-3|NA|TRBV5-4
TGTGCCAGCAGCGCAAGGACAGCCACCACAGATACGCAGTATTTT
CASSARTATTDTQYF
>few|TRBJ1-2|NA|TRBV5-1
TGCGCCAGCAGCGTAATGGGCGATGGCTACACCTTC
CASSVMGDGYTF
>NA|TRBJ2-7|TRBD2|TRBV11-2
TGTGCCAGCAGCTTTGGGACTAGCAGCGAGCAGTACTTC
CASSFGTSSEQYF
>NA|TRBJ2-7|TRBD1|TRBV6-6
TGTGCCAGCAGTTACCTGCCCACAGGGGAATCCTCCTACGAGCAGTACTTC
CASSYLPTGESSYEQYF
>NA|TRBJ1-2|NA|TRBV12-3/TRBV12-4
TGTGCCAGCAGTCTAAAGACAGGAGACTATGGCTACACCTTC
CASSLKTGDYGYTF
>few|TRBJ2-3|TRBD2|TRBV7-3
TGTGCCAGCAGCCCTACGGAGCGGGGGGCCGATACGCAGTATTTT
CASSPTERGADTQYF
>NA|TRBJ2-6|NA|TRBV7-9
TGTGCCAGCAGCATCCCGCAGTCCTCGGCCTCTGGGGCCAACGTCCTGACTTTC
CASSIPQSSASGANVLTF
>few|TRBJ2-1|NA|TRBV7-2
TGTGCCAGCAGCTCACTACCTTCGACTTACAATGAGCAGTTCTTC
CASSSLPSTYNEQFF
>NA|TRBJ2-3|TRBD2|TRBV2
TGTGCCAGCAGACTACCGGGACTACTCACAGATACGCAGTATTTT
CASRLPGLLTDTQYF
>NA|TRBJ2-2|TRBD2|TRBV7-9
TGTGCCAGCAGCTTAGGTGCGGGAGTGATCACCGGGGAGCTGTTTTTT
CASSLGAGVITGELFF
>NA|TRBJ2-7|TRBD2|TRBV20-1
TGCAGTGCTAGAGATCTGAGACTAGCGGGAGGATCCGCCTCCTACGAGCAGTACTTC
CSARDLRLAGGSASYEQYF
>NA|TRBJ2-5|TRBD1|TRBV29-1
TGCAGCGAGGGCCTACAGGGGGCGAAAGAGACCCAGTACTTC
CSEGLQGAKETQYF
>NA|TRBJ1-1|TRBD1|TRBV5-1
TGCGCCAGCAGCTTGTCGAAGGAGCCCGGACAGGCCTTTAACACTGAAGCTTTCTTT
CASSLSKEPGQAFNTEAFF
>few|TRBJ1-2|TRBD1|TRBV7-9
TGTGCCAGCAGCTTCATCCTAACCGCGGACAGGGTCGATGGCTACACCTTC
CASSFILTADRVDGYTF
>NA|TRBJ2-1|TRBD2|TRBV11-2
TGTGCCAGCAGTAAGGGAGCGGGGGCCCACAATGAGCAGTTCTTC
CASSKGAGAHNEQFF
>few|TRBJ2-4|NA|TRBV7-6
TGTGCCAGCAGCTTAGCCACAGGAGCCAAAAACATTCAGTACTTC
CASSLATGAKNIQYF
>NA|TRBJ2-7|TRBD1|TRBV28
TGTGCCAGCAGTTTTGACAGGGAATTTGCCTACGAGCAGTACTTC
CASSFDREFAYEQYF
>NA|TRBJ2-3|NA|TRBV29-1
TGCAGCGTTGAAAGGCAACCTTTCACAGATACGCAGTATTTT
CSVERQPFTDTQYF
>NA|TRBJ2-1|NA|TRBV27
TGTGCCAGCGGAAGGTCCTACAATGAGCAGTTCTTC
CASGRSYNEQFF